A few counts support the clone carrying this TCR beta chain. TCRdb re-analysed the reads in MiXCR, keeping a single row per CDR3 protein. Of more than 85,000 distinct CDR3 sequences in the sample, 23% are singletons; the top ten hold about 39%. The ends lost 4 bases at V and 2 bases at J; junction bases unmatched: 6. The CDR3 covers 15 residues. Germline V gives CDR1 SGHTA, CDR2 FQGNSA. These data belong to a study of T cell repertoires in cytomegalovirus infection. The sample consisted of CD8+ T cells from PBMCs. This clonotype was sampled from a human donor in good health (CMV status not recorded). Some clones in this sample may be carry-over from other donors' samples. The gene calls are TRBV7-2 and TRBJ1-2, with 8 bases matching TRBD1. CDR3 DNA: TGTGCCAGCAGCTATCCGGGACAGGACAACTATGGCTACACCTTC. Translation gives CASSYPGQDNYGYTF. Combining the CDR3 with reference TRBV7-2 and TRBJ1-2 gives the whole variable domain GAGVSQSPSNKVTEKGKDVELRCDPISGHTALYWYRQSLGQGLEFLIYFQGNSAPDKSGLPSDRFSAERTGGSVSTLTIQRTQQEDSAVYLCASSYPGQDNYGYTFGSGTRLTVV.